This is a list of T cell receptor beta chains from one sample in a study of beta chain features in type 1 diabetes. The protocol was immunoSEQ multiplex PCR, while the TCRdb copy is restricted to in-frame clones and leaves out a portion. In the table there are 350,000 to 450,000 clones, approximately 12% of which are singletons. Sequencing was carried out using naive CD4+ T cells from blood. These receptor sequences come from a woman aged 18-35 years with type 1 diabetes. Both conserved end residues are part of each CDR3. A D gene is named only where the DNA matches it firmly. Some rows mark clone size as missing; the rest say once, few, many or name a class of expanded clone.

>TRBV5-1|NA|TRBJ2-1|NA
CASSNSAGSYNEQFF
TGCGCCAGCAGCAATAGCGCCGGCTCCTACAATGAGCAGTTCTTC
>TRBV30|few|TRBJ2-3|TRBD2
CAWSVGGSLNTQYF
TGTGCCTGGAGTGTAGGCGGGAGTTTGAATACGCAGTATTTT
>TRBV27|NA|TRBJ1-5|TRBD1
CASSRDSLNQPQHF
TGTGCCAGCAGTCGGGACAGCCTCAATCAGCCCCAGCATTTT
>TRBV9|few|TRBJ2-3|NA
CASSISPSPGEDTQYF
TGTGCCAGCAGCATTAGTCCTAGCCCTGGGGAAGATACGCAGTATTTT
>TRBV5-6|few|TRBJ1-2|NA
CASSGLTQRNGYTF
TGTGCCAGCAGCGGGCTGACACAACGGAATGGCTACACCTTC
>TRBV7-2|NA|TRBJ2-7|NA
CASRMEVLQYF
TGTGCCAGCAGAATGGAGGTATTGCAGTACTTC
>TRBV6-5|few|TRBJ2-1|TRBD2
CATRSVAGGNEQFF
TGTGCCACTCGTTCAGTAGCGGGAGGTAATGAGCAGTTCTTC
>TRBV11-1|NA|TRBJ2-4|TRBD2
CASSLRYSGRADIQYF
TGTGCCAGCAGCTTAAGGTACAGCGGGAGGGCCGACATTCAGTACTTC
>TRBV5-1|NA|TRBJ2-3|NA
CATSTGQTSTDTQYF
TGCGCCACAAGCACTGGACAAACTAGCACAGATACGCAGTATTTT
>TRBV18|few|TRBJ2-5|NA
CASSPGAGETQYF
TGTGCCAGCTCTCCAGGGGCAGGAGAGACCCAGTACTTC
>TRBV7-8|few|TRBJ2-3|TRBD2
CASSPRLASTDTQYF
TGTGCCAGCAGCCCCAGACTAGCGTCCACAGATACGCAGTATTTT
>TRBV4-1|few|TRBJ2-2|TRBD2
CASSQGIAGLNTGELFF
TGCGCCAGCAGCCAGGGAATAGCGGGCCTTAACACCGGGGAGCTGTTTTTT
>TRBV6-9|NA|TRBJ2-2|TRBD1
CASSYSITSQGAIGELFF
TGTGCCAGCAGTTATTCGATTACCTCCCAGGGGGCAATCGGGGAGCTGTTTTTT
>TRBV7-9|few|TRBJ1-5|TRBD1
CASSFGQGAQPQHF
TGTGCCAGCAGCTTCGGACAGGGGGCACAGCCCCAGCATTTT
>TRBV4-3|once|TRBJ2-1|TRBD1
CASSHFDREDEQFF
TGCGCCAGCAGCCATTTTGACAGGGAAGATGAGCAGTTCTTC
>TRBV6-5|NA|TRBJ1-2|TRBD1
CASSHGQAYGYTF
TGTGCCAGCAGCCACGGACAGGCCTATGGCTACACCTTC
>TRBV9|NA|TRBJ2-7|NA
CASSLTDRYYEQYF
TGTGCCAGCAGCTTAACAGACAGGTACTACGAGCAGTACTTC
>TRBV7-8|few|TRBJ2-5|TRBD2
CASSPKRDPLWYQETQYF
TGTGCCAGCAGCCCGAAGCGGGATCCACTTTGGTACCAAGAGACCCAGTACTTC
>TRBV12-2|few|TRBJ1-4|NA
CASRLRRSGEKLFF
TGTGCAAGTCGCTTGCGGCGATCTGGTGAAAAACTGTTTTTT
>TRBV30|NA|TRBJ2-5|NA
CAWSVGFTGQGTQYF
TGTGCCTGGAGTGTAGGGTTTACAGGTCAAGGGACCCAGTACTTC
>TRBV29-1|few|TRBJ2-7|TRBD1
CSVEKQGKGEQYF
TGCAGCGTTGAGAAACAGGGGAAGGGCGAGCAGTACTTC
>TRBV9|few|TRBJ2-1|TRBD1
CASNRGQGIYNEQFF
TGTGCCAGCAACCGGGGACAGGGAATCTACAATGAGCAGTTCTTC
>TRBV6-6|NA|TRBJ1-2|TRBD1
CASSQGTGYHGYTF
TGTGCCAGCAGTCAAGGGACAGGGTATCATGGCTACACCTTC
>TRBV7-7|NA|TRBJ2-5|NA
CASSLGLYQETQYF
TGTGCCAGCAGCTTAGGACTGTACCAAGAGACCCAGTACTTC
>TRBV5-1|few|TRBJ1-6|NA
CASSLETPYNSPLHF
TGCGCCAGCAGCTTGGAGACACCATATAATTCACCCCTCCACTTT
>TRBV5-6|few|TRBJ2-1|TRBD1
CASSLGQGVWEQFF
TGTGCCAGCAGCTTGGGACAGGGGGTTTGGGAGCAGTTCTTC
>TRBV9|NA|TRBJ2-5|NA
CASSASGQTSQETQYF
TGTGCCAGCAGCGCCTCCGGACAGACATCCCAGGAGACCCAGTACTTC
>TRBV10-3|NA|TRBJ2-5|TRBD1
CAISERTGSQETQYF
TGTGCCATCAGTGAGAGGACAGGGTCCCAAGAGACCCAGTACTTC
>TRBV7-3|NA|TRBJ2-7|NA
CASSPQGPDLGEQYF
TGTGCCAGCAGCCCCCAGGGTCCCGACTTAGGCGAGCAGTACTTC
>TRBV15|few|TRBJ2-5|NA
CATSRSAGRETQYF
TGTGCCACCAGCAGGTCGGCGGGGCGAGAGACCCAGTACTTC
>TRBV14|NA|TRBJ2-1|TRBD2
CASSHSGTSGNNEQFF
TGTGCCAGCAGCCATTCCGGGACTAGCGGAAACAATGAGCAGTTCTTC
>TRBV6-6|NA|TRBJ2-7|NA
CASVSQRAYEQYF
TGTGCCAGCGTTTCCCAGCGGGCGTACGAGCAGTACTTC
>TRBV19|NA|TRBJ1-5|NA
CASSSRTAYSNQPQHF
TGTGCCAGTAGTTCCCGGACAGCCTATAGCAATCAGCCCCAGCATTTT
>TRBV18|few|TRBJ1-1|TRBD1
CASSRGQGAGTEAFF
TGTGCCAGCTCACGTGGACAGGGAGCGGGCACTGAAGCTTTCTTT
>TRBV28|few|TRBJ2-1|TRBD2
CASSLPLAELHNEQFF
TGTGCCAGCAGTTTACCCCTAGCGGAATTACACAATGAGCAGTTCTTC
>TRBV9|few|TRBJ2-7|NA
CASSAFADYEQYF
TGTGCCAGCAGCGCTTTTGCGGACTACGAGCAGTACTTC
>TRBV10-3|NA|TRBJ1-6|NA
CAISELEGKDSPLHF
TGTGCCATCAGTGAGTTGGAGGGGAAGGATTCACCCCTCCACTTT
>TRBV5-4|few|TRBJ2-2|NA
CASSLRGGELFF
TGTGCCAGCAGCTTGAGGGGCGGGGAGCTGTTTTTT
>TRBV18|few|TRBJ1-2|NA
CASSPPVTGYGYTF
TGTGCCAGCTCACCACCGGTCACAGGGTATGGCTACACCTTC
>TRBV6-5|few|TRBJ2-7|NA
CASSPSPLSSYEQYF
TGTGCCAGCAGTCCTAGCCCTCTGAGCTCCTACGAGCAGTACTTC
>TRBV5-6|NA|TRBJ1-1|NA
CASSLAPGTEAFF
TGTGCCAGCAGCTTGGCGCCGGGCACTGAAGCTTTCTTT
>TRBV27|NA|TRBJ1-2|NA
CASSSPGQTYYGYTF
TGTGCCAGCAGTTCGCCTGGACAGACTTATTATGGCTACACCTTC
>TRBV4-3|few|TRBJ2-1|TRBD1
CASSPNRGTYNEQFF
TGCGCCAGCAGCCCCAACAGGGGAACCTACAATGAGCAGTTCTTC
>TRBV19|few|TRBJ1-5|TRBD1
CASSTEGTARNQPQHF
TGTGCCAGTAGTACCGAGGGGACAGCCCGCAATCAGCCCCAGCATTTT
>TRBV9|few|TRBJ2-5|TRBD1
CASSTPDRVETQYF
TGTGCCAGCAGCACCCCGGACAGGGTGGAGACCCAGTACTTC
>TRBV6-5|few|TRBJ2-7|TRBD1
CASSPPGQLWEQYF
TGTGCCAGCAGCCCACCGGGACAGCTATGGGAGCAGTACTTC
>TRBV7-2|NA|TRBJ2-1|NA
CASSSPYNEQFF
TGTGCCAGCAGCTCCCCATACAATGAGCAGTTCTTC
>TRBV5-6|NA|TRBJ2-5|NA
CASSWEAETQYF
TGTGCCAGCAGCTGGGAGGCCGAGACCCAGTACTTC
>TRBV10-3|few|TRBJ1-3|TRBD1
CAIREGQSSGNTIYF
TGTGCCATCAGGGAGGGACAGTCCTCTGGAAACACCATATATTTT
>TRBV7-2|few|TRBJ1-4|TRBD1
CASSPGGGSEKLFF
TGTGCCAGCAGCCCAGGGGGCGGGAGTGAAAAACTGTTTTTT
>TRBV5-6|few|TRBJ2-7|NA
CASSAEPGTSYEQYF
TGTGCCAGCAGCGCAGAACCCGGGACAAGCTACGAGCAGTACTTC
>TRBV19|NA|TRBJ1-1|TRBD1
CASQGQMNTEAFF
TGTGCCAGTCAGGGACAGATGAACACTGAAGCTTTCTTT
>TRBV25-1|NA|TRBJ1-2|NA
CASRDDRKGNYGYTF
TGTGCCAGCAGGGACGACAGGAAGGGAAACTATGGCTACACCTTC
>TRBV25-1|NA|TRBJ1-3|NA
CASSDPQGRNTIYF
TGTGCCAGCAGTGACCCCCAGGGGCGGAACACCATATATTTT
>TRBV2|NA|TRBJ1-5|NA
CASSDGRNQPQHF
TGTGCCAGCAGTGATGGGAGGAATCAGCCCCAGCATTTT
>TRBV7-2|few|TRBJ1-1|NA
CASSLAGQMNTEAFF
TGTGCCAGCAGCTTAGCCGGACAGATGAACACTGAAGCTTTCTTT
>TRBV5-1|few|TRBJ2-1|NA
CASSSPSAVSYNEQFF
TGCGCCAGCAGCTCCCCGTCGGCGGTGTCCTACAATGAGCAGTTCTTC
>TRBV28|NA|TRBJ1-1|NA
CASHGRHTEAFF
TGTGCCAGCCACGGGAGGCACACTGAAGCTTTCTTT
>TRBV13|NA|TRBJ2-1|TRBD1
CASSPGLGTGNNEQFF
TGTGCCAGCAGCCCAGGGTTAGGGACAGGCAACAATGAGCAGTTCTTC